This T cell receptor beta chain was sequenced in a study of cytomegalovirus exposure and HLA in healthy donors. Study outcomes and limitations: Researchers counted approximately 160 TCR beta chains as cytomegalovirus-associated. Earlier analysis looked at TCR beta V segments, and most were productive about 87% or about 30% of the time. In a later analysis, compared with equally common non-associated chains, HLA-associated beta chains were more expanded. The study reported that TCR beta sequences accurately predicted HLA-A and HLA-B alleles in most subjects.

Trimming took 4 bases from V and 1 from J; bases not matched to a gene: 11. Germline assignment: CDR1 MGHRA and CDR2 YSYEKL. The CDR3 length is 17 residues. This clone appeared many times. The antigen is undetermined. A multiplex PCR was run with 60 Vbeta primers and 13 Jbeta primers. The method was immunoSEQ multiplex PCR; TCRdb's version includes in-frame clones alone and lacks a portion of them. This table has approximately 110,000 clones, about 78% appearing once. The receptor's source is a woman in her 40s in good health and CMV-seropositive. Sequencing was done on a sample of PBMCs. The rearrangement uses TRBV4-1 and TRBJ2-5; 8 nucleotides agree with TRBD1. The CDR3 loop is CASSPDSGQGIQETQYF. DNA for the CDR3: TGCGCCAGCAGCCCCGATAGTGGACAGGGAATCCAAGAGACCCAGTACTTC.